This TCR beta chain comes out of a study of T cell responses to AZD1222 COVID-19 vaccine. Findings of the study overall: AZD1222 recipients seropositive at baseline numbered only six or seven. Vaccine-associated CD4 TCRs spanned spike, dominant at 160-218 and 743-854. Most donors were white British, females outnumbered males, and clonal diversity was possibly underestimated. When two AZD1222 doses had been given, Spike-specific TCR breadth and depth rose.

Germline CDR1 reads MNHEY; CDR2 reads SVGAGI. The V and J ends lost 0 bases and 5 bases, in that order; junction bases with no gene match: 7. CDR3 length: 16 amino acids. Method: immunoSEQ multiplex PCR; TCRdb's copy keeps in-frame clones and lacks some. The sample lists tens of thousands of clones; roughly 82% were seen once. About this clone: Antigen specificity is unknown.

The chain recombines TRBV6-5 with TRBJ2-1; TRBD2 aligns across 7 bases. The origin of this receptor is an adult in good health. This sample comprised peripheral blood, obtained on day 0 of AZD1222 vaccination. CDR3 protein: CASSYSGGGGNNEQFF. Here the CDR3 DNA reads TGTGCCAGCAGTTACTCGGGCGGGGGAGGAAACAATGAGCAGTTCTTC.